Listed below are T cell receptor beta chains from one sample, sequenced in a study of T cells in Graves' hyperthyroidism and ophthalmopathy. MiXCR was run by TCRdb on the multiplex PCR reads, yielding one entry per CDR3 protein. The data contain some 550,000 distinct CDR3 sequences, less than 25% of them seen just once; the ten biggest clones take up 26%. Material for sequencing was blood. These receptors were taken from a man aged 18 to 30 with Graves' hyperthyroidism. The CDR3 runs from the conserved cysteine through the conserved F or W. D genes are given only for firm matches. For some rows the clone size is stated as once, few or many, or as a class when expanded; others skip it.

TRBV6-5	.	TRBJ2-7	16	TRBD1	CASSYSGQAPVYEQYF	TGTGCCAGCAGTTACTCTGGACAGGCCCCGGTATACGAGCAGTACTTC
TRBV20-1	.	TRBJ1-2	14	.	CSARDRAADYGYTF	TGCAGTGCTAGAGATCGGGCAGCCGACTATGGCTACACCTTC
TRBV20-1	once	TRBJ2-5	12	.	CSARLESETQYF	TGCAGTGCTAGACTAGAGTCAGAGACCCAGTACTTC
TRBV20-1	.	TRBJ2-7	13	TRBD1	CSASATGLYEQYF	TGCAGTGCTAGTGCGACAGGGCTCTATGAGCAGTACTTC
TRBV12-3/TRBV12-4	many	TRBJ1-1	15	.	CASSYYPRKGTEAFF	TGTGCCAGCAGCTACTACCCAAGGAAGGGCACTGAAGCTTTCTTT
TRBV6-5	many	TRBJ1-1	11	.	CASRAGAEAFF	TGTGCCTCCCGGGCCGGCGCTGAAGCTTTCTTT
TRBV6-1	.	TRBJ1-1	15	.	CASSQRGIEDTEAFF	TGTGCCAGCAGCCAACGGGGGATCGAAGACACTGAAGCTTTCTTT
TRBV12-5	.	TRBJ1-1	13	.	CASEGDRMAEAFF	TGTGCTAGTGAGGGTGACAGGATGGCTGAAGCTTTCTTT
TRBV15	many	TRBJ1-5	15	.	CATSRGGGSNQPQHF	TGTGCCACCAGCAGAGGCGGAGGGAGCAATCAGCCCCAGCATTTT
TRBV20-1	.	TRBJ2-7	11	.	CSARDLHEQYF	TGCAGTGCTAGAGATCTCCACGAGCAGTACTTC
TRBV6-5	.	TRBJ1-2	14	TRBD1	CASSYPGTVGGYTF	TGTGCCAGCAGTTACCCAGGGACAGTTGGGGGCTACACCTTC
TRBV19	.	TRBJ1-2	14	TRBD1	CASTMTGINYGYAF	TGTGCCAGTACCATGACAGGGATAAACTATGGCTACGCCTTC
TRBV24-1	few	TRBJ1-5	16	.	CATSDGTTNSNQPQHF	TGTGCCACCAGTGACGGGACAACGAATAGCAATCAGCCCCAGCATTTT
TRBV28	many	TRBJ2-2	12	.	CACFTYTGELFF	TGTGCCTGCTTTACATACACCGGGGAGCTGTTTTTT
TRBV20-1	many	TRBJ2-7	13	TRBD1	CSSPGQSPYEQYF	TGCAGTTCCCCGGGACAGAGCCCCTACGAGCAGTACTTC
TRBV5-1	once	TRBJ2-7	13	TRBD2	CASSPGDYYEQYF	TGCGCCAGCAGCCCGGGGGACTACTACGAGCAGTACTTC
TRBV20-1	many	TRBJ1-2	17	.	CSARDRSLTGLAYGYTF	TGCAGTGCTAGAGATCGGTCCCTGACAGGCTTGGCCTATGGCTACACCTTC
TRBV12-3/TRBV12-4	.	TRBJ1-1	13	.	CASSRGSGLEAFF	TGTGCCAGCAGTCGGGGTAGCGGGTTAGAAGCTTTCTTT
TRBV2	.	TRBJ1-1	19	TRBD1	CASSENPGQGATMNTEAFF	TGTGCCAGCAGTGAGAATCCGGGACAGGGGGCGACTATGAACACTGAAGCTTTCTTT
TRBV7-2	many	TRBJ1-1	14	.	CASSFNTGNTEAFF	TGTGCCAGCAGCTTCAATACGGGGAACACTGAAGCTTTCTTT
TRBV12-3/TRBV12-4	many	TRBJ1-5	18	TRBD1	CASSHPPGTGAFNQPQHF	TGTGCCAGCAGCCACCCCCCCGGGACAGGTGCTTTCAATCAGCCCCAGCATTTT
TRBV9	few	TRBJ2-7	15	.	CASSVGGTAPYEQYF	TGTGCCAGCAGCGTGGGGGGGACAGCCCCCTACGAGCAGTACTTC
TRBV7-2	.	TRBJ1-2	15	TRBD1	CASSLSTGGGDGYTF	TGTGCCAGCAGCTTATCGACAGGGGGTGGGGATGGCTACACCTTC
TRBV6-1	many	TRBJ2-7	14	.	CASSAWDRTYEQYF	TGTGCCAGCAGTGCATGGGACCGGACCTACGAGCAGTACTTC
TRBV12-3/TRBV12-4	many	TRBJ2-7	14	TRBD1	CASSYDRGPYEQYF	TGTGCCAGCAGTTATGACAGGGGTCCCTACGAGCAGTACTTC
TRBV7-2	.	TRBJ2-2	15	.	CASRPGGTNTGELFF	TGTGCCAGCAGGCCGGGCGGGACGAACACCGGGGAGCTGTTTTTT
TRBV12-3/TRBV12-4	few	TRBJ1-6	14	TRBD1	CASRQGAENSPLHF	TGTGCCAGTCGACAGGGGGCTGAGAATTCACCCCTCCACTTT